This T cell receptor (beta chain) appears in the sequencing data of a study of blood T cell repertoires in COVID-19. Turning to the study itself: The United States, Italy and Spain were the sources of the acute and convalescent COVID-19 samples. Sources were T cells, B-cell-depleted T cells, or PBMCs; the material itself was cDNA or gDNA.

About this clone: One end of the junction does not line up with germline, which may come from a read error.

The authors' processing: Amplification of reference gene primers was used by the study to estimate nucleated cell counts. TCRdb's table, derived via immunoSEQ multiplex PCR, lists solely in-frame clones and lacks some. V and J calls and clone size follow that table, whereas D and trimming were derived from the DNA. The sample shows roughly 190,000 clones, about 83% of them seen only once. CDR3 length equals 14 residues. CDR1 is MNHNY, CDR2 SVGAGI, per germline (reference sequence). This rearrangement joins TRBV6-6 to TRBJ2-7, with a tentative D call TRBD1 (5 bases). This TCR came from a man between 45 and 60 years old with active or convalescent COVID-19. The specimen was peripheral blood. Here the CDR3 reads CASSYSNRPPKGDF. CDR3 coding DNA: TGTGCCAGCAGTTACTCTAATAGACCCCCAAAAGGGGACTTC.